This paragraph reports one TCR beta chain. No antigen is known for it. Sequencing used immunoSEQ multiplex PCR; TCRdb keeps in-frame clones, though not all of them. The repertoire holds 100,000 to 150,000 clones, with around nine tenths as singletons. J gave up 6 bases and V 2 bases, and 10 bases lay outside the gene matches. Germline V lookup: CDR1 SGHTA, CDR2 FQGTGA. The CDR3 sequence is 17 residues long. Collection occurred without any documented infections or immune events in donors. The data originate from a study of identifying expanded T cells in peripheral blood. Study-level results: Clone count variance between approximately two-week samples rose with total template count. Over two and four weeks, about 15 and 19 clones changed, versus 1.2 between replicates.

This chain connects TRBV7-3 to TRBJ2-1; TRBD2 aligns across 10 bases. This sequence was found in a person between 18 and 75 years old in good health. Sequenced sample: blood. In DNA, the CDR3 is TGTGCCAGCAGCTTACCCAGTTTTAGCGGGGGGTCCAATGAGCAGTTCTTC. This sequence encodes CASSLPSFSGGSNEQFF.